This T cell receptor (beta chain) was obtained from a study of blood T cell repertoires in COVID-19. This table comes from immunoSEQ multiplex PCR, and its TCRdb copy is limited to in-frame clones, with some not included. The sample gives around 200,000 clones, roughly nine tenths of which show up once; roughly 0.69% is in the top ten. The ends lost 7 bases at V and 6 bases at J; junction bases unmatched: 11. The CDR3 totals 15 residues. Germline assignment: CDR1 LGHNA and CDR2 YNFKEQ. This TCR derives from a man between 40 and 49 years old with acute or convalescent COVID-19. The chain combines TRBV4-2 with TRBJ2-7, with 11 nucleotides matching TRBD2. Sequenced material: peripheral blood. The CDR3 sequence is CASKTGLAGLGEQYF. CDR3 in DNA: TGTGCCAGCAAGACAGGACTAGCGGGTCTGGGCGAGCAGTACTTC.